A single sample is the source of the 21 T cell receptor beta chains below, sequenced in a study of T-cell memory formation after mild COVID-19. From the 5' RACE reads, TCRdb called clonotypes with MiXCR, one entry per CDR3 protein. The table lists tens of thousands of distinct CDR3 sequences, 5% to 7% of them singletons. Sequences were obtained from PBMCs or a T cell subset sorted from them (not recorded which). The receptors were sampled from an adult who had mild COVID-19 (a few samples of this study predate the infection). Cell type and time point are not known.

This chain uses TRBV7-9 with TRBJ2-7; no firm D call. The CDR3 is 12 amino acids. Trimming left V 3 bases short and J 3 bases short, with 6 bases between. The germline CDR1 and CDR2 sequences are SEHNR and FQNEAQ (reference sequence). The CDR3 nucleotides are TGTGCCAGCAGCTTGAACATCTACGAGCAGTACTTC. Translated, it gives CASSLNIYEQYF.

This rearrangement joins TRBV7-2 to TRBJ2-1, with 10 nucleotides matching TRBD2. After removal of 3 bases from V and 9 bases from J, the junction contained 8 bases not matched to a gene. This CDR3 has 15 amino acids. Germline CDR1 reads SGHTA; CDR2 reads FQGNSA. CDR3: CASSLRPRTSGEQFF. CDR3 in DNA: TGTGCCAGCAGCTTGAGACCTAGGACTAGCGGTGAGCAGTTCTTC.

Many counts were recorded for this clonotype. This rearrangement joins TRBV6-6 to TRBJ2-7; possible D gene TRBD2, 5 bases. CDR1 is MNHNY and CDR2 is SVGAGI in the germline V gene (reference sequence). The CDR3 covers 15 residues. V was clipped by 2 bases and J by 3 bases, with 14 bases between them. CDR3 bases: TGTGCCAGCAGTTACCCCCCGGGAATACGCTACGAGCAGTACTTC. Amino acids: CASSYPPGIRYEQYF.

In this sample, this clonotype turned up once. The chain is built from TRBV12-3 or TRBV12-4 and TRBJ2-3; D gene ambiguous. CDR3 length: 12 residues. V was clipped by 10 bases and J by 1 base, with 9 bases between them. The CDR3, as DNA: TGTGCCACCCAGTCACGCACAGATACGCAGTATTTT. Its translation: CATQSRTDTQYF.

V gene TRBV14 combines with J gene TRBJ1-2; no reliable D call. Per germline, CDR1 SGHDN and CDR2 FVKESK. There are 13 residues in the CDR3. V lost 1 base to trimming and J lost 7 bases, with 10 bases between them. CDR3 DNA sequence: TGTGCCAGCAGCCAAGTCTGGGGTAGTGGCTACACCTTC. Amino acids: CASSQVWGSGYTF.

This clonotype has a count of ten or more. CDR3 sequence: CASSLDGPTNTGELFF. DNA of the CDR3: TGTGCCAGCAGCCTAGACGGTCCTACGAACACCGGGGAGCTGTTTTTT. V is TRBV6-5 and J is TRBJ2-2, with unresolved D. Germline lookup yields CDR1 MNHEY and CDR2 SVGAGI. V was clipped by 6 bases and J by 0 bases, with 14 bases between them. The CDR3 sequence is 16 residues long.

Ten or more counts support this clonotype. The V and J genes are TRBV29-1 and TRBJ1-1, with D possibly being TRBD1 (6 bases). V lost 4 bases and J lost 12, with 21 bases in between. The CDR3 totals 13 residues. CDR1 is SQVTM and CDR2 is ANQGSEA in the germline V gene. The CDR3 protein is CSVGEPGAGVTFF. The DNA of the CDR3 is TGCAGCGTTGGTGAACCAGGGGCCGGGGTTACTTTCTTT. Looking up the rest from reference TRBV29-1 and TRBJ1-1 gives the full variable domain: SAVISQKPSRDICQRGTSLTIQCQVDSQVTMMFWYRQQPGQSLTLIATANQGSEATYESGFVIDKFPISRPNLTFSTLTVSNMSPEDSSIYLCSVGEPGAGVTFFGQGTRLTVV.

The rearrangement uses TRBV6-5 and TRBJ1-2; the match to TRBD1 covers 8 bases. The germline gives CDR1 MNHEY, CDR2 SVGAGI. The CDR3 sequence is 15 residues long. The ends lost 4 bases at V and 0 bases at J; junction bases unmatched: 4. The CDR3 nucleotides read TGTGCCAGCAGTTGGGGGACAGGCGCTAACTATGGCTACACCTTC. It specifies CASSWGTGANYGYTF.

V gene TRBV5-1 combines with J gene TRBJ1-2; D not resolved. The CDR3 contains 13 residues. CDR1 and CDR2 (germline): SGHRS, YFSETQ. Trimming shortened V by 0 bases and J by 1 base, and 4 bases separated the two germline ends. CDR3 protein: CASSLAHNYGYTF. The CDR3 DNA is TGCGCCAGCAGCTTGGCCCATAACTATGGCTACACCTTC.

This clonotype was counted at least ten times. This chain links TRBV15 with TRBJ2-2, with D maybe TRBD1 (6 bases). Germline assignment: CDR1 LNHNV and CDR2 YYDKDF (reference sequence). This CDR3 comprises 14 residues. The V end lost 7 bases, the J end lost 5 bases, and 14 bases lay between the germline ends. In DNA, the CDR3 is TGTGCCACCACTCGGGACATAGAGACCGGGGAGCTGTTTTTT. This sequence encodes CATTRDIETGELFF.

This clonotype was found many times. The gene calls are TRBV6-2 or TRBV6-3 and TRBJ2-1, with 7 bases that match TRBD2. The CDR3 runs to 15 residues. Germline CDR1 reads MNHEY; CDR2 reads SVGEGT. V dropped 2 bases and J dropped 10; count of bases not matched to a gene: 11. DNA for the CDR3: TGTGCCAGCAGTTACCGTACCTCGGGAGGAGGGGAGCAGTTCTTC. It translates to CASSYRTSGGGEQFF.

This clonotype was detected many times. The rearrangement uses TRBV7-3 and TRBJ2-5, with D perhaps matching TRBD2 (5 bases). This CDR3 contains 13 residues. V lost 5 bases, J lost 1 base, and 8 bases lay in between. From germline, CDR1 is SGHTA and CDR2 FQGTGA. DNA of the CDR3: TGTGCCAGCAGCAGAGCGGTCCAAGAGACCCAGTACTTC. Its translation is CASSRAVQETQYF.

The chain uses TRBV7-2 and TRBJ1-3; D gene uncertain. The CDR3 length is 15 residues. The germline V gene encodes CDR1 SGHTA and CDR2 FQGNSA. Trimming removed 5 bases from V and 0 bases from J, with 11 bases in between. Here the CDR3 reads CASSTRRSSGNTIYF. The CDR3 DNA is TGTGCCAGCAGCACCCGACGCAGCTCTGGAAACACCATATATTTT.

This clonotype was observed a handful of times. CDR3 protein: CSARLTGREQYF. Written as DNA, the CDR3 is TGCAGTGCTAGACTAACAGGGCGCGAGCAGTACTTC. The chain has TRBV20-1 and TRBJ2-7; the D gene is possibly TRBD1 (6 bases). The V and J ends lost 2 bases and 6 bases respectively, with 11 bases between them. This CDR3 contains 12 residues. The germline V gene has CDR1 DFQATT and CDR2 SNEGSKA (reference sequence).

This clonotype was counted ten times or more. The gene calls are TRBV10-3 and TRBJ2-1; D ambiguous. Germline V gene data show CDR1 as ENHRY and CDR2 as SYGVKD. Trimming removed 5 bases at V and 7 bases at J, with 9 bases between. This CDR3 spans 12 amino acids. The CDR3 DNA reads as TGTGCCATCAGTACGTCTGGGAATGAGCAGTTCTTC. It codes for CAISTSGNEQFF.

This clonotype is medium-sized. The chain has TRBV29-1 and TRBJ2-1, with D possibly being TRBD2 (6 bases). The CDR3 is 15 residues long. The germline V gene encodes CDR1 SQVTM and CDR2 ANQGSEA. V gave up 0 bases and J gave up 7 bases, with 16 bases separating them. CDR3 sequence (DNA): TGCAGCGTTGAAGATCTGTCAGGGAGGATGAATGAGCAGTTCTTC. Translating it yields CSVEDLSGRMNEQFF.

The sample holds many counts of this clonotype. CDR3 loop: CASSAFGGLASTDTQYF. The CDR3, as DNA: TGTGCCAGCAGCGCATTTGGGGGACTAGCGAGCACAGATACGCAGTATTTT. V usage is TRBV5-8 and J usage is TRBJ2-3, with TRBD2 identical over 10 bases. After removal of 4 bases from V and 0 bases from J, the junction contained 8 bases not matched to a gene. CDR1 and CDR2 from the germline V gene are SGHTS and YDEGEE. The CDR3 length is 17 residues. The whole variable domain, filled in from reference TRBV5-8 and TRBJ2-3, reads EAGVTQSPTHLIKTRGQQATLRCSPISGHTSVYWYQQALGLGLQFLLWYDEGEERNRGNFPPRFSGRQFPNYSSELNVNALELEDSALYLCASSAFGGLASTDTQYFGPGTRLTVL.

The V gene is TRBV7-6, the J gene TRBJ1-1, with D possibly TRBD1 on 6 matching bases. The V gene lost 8 bases and the J gene lost 1 base, with 11 bases spanning the gap. This CDR3 is 13 amino acids long. Germline V CDR1 and CDR2: SGHVS, FNYEAQ. The CDR3 reads CASASGANTEAFF. CDR3 DNA sequence: TGTGCCAGCGCTTCGGGGGCGAACACTGAAGCTTTCTTT. Drawing the rest from reference TRBV7-6 and TRBJ1-1, the complete variable domain is GAGVSQSPRYKVTKRGQDVALRCDPISGHVSLYWYRQALGQGPEFLTYFNYEAQQDKSGLPNDRFSAERPEGSISTLTIQRTEQRDSAMYRCASASGANTEAFFGQGTRLTVV.

At least ten counts were recorded for this clonotype. The V call is TRBV7-2, the J call TRBJ1-4; a possible D gene is TRBD1 (5 bases). This CDR3 is 16 amino acids long. Per the germline V gene, CDR1 is SGHTA and CDR2 is FQGNSA. Between the trimmed V and J ends, which lost 0 bases and 10 bases, there was a span of 18 bases. The CDR3 spells CASSLAPGPNEGKLFF. In DNA, the CDR3 is TGTGCCAGCAGCTTAGCACCGGGGCCGAACGAGGGAAAACTGTTTTTT.

This clonotype was detected many times. The chain combines TRBV18 with TRBJ2-1; the match to TRBD2 covers 8 bases. From germline, CDR1 is KGHSH and CDR2 LQKENI. CDR3 length: 15 residues. V trimming: 5 bases; J trimming: 6 bases; junction bases outside the gene matches: 9. The CDR3 nucleotides read TGTGCCAGCTCAGGCTCGGGACTAGTTCGCAATGAGCAGTTCTTC. Its protein product is CASSGSGLVRNEQFF.

This clonotype appeared many times. J is TRBJ2-2 and V is TRBV5-1; 7 bases are shared with TRBD2. Germline V gene sequence: CDR1 SGHRS, CDR2 YFSETQ. The CDR3 loop spans 15 amino acids. The J segment lost 4 bases and the V segment lost 0 bases, leaving 3 bases of the junction unmatched. As DNA, the CDR3 is TGCGCCAGCAGCTTGGGGAGCGGGGCCACCGGGGAGCTGTTTTTT. This translates into CASSLGSGATGELFF.